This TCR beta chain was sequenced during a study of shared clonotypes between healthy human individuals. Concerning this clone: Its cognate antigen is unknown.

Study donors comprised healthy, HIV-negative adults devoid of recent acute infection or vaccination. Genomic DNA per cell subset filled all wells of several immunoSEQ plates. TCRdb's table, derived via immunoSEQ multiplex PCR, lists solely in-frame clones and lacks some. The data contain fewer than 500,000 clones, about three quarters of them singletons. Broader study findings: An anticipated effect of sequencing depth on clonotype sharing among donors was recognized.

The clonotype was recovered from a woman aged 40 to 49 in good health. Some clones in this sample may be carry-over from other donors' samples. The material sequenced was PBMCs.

CDR3 amino acids: CASSLSGQANEQFF. For the CDR3, the DNA is TGTGCCAGCAGCTTATCAGGTCAGGCTAATGAGCAGTTCTTC. The chain combines TRBV7-3 with TRBJ2-1; D unclear. CDR3 length: 14 residues. The V and J ends lost 2 bases and 7 bases respectively, with 12 bases between them. CDR1 SGHTA and CDR2 FQGTGA come from the germline V gene.